This paragraph reports one T cell receptor beta chain. Its antigen has not been determined. Nothing much larger sits one base from this clone, and base qualities are not available. The CDR3 goes from the cysteine to the phenylalanine over 14 residues. Just CDR3 DNA is preserved here, 42 bases in frame from base 1. CDR1 and CDR2 are drawn from the germline V gene: LGHNA, YNFKEQ. The trim is 4 bases for V and 2 bases for J, with a gap of 10 bases between the germline ends. The protocol used for the library was the immunoSEQ multiplex PCR assay. TCR beta CDR3 sequencing was performed on DNA from the cultured, isolated CD4+ T cells. In the paper's pipeline: Non-productive TCR sequences were discarded, and reads were trimmed to the CDR3 region, with only CDR3s of 7 or more amino acids retained. Antigen-specific clonotypes were identified with the MANAFEST web app by comparing expansion in peptide wells against reference cultures. To be called positive, a clone needed expansion at FDR<0.05 compared with the reference and with all other wells, an odds ratio greater than 5, and a frequency greater than 0.1% in two replicate wells. Clonotypes significantly expanded in SARS-CoV-2 spike wells and in at least one common cold coronavirus spike condition were defined as cross-reactive. CDR3 similarity was assessed by Levenshtein distance using the stringdist R package, and unrooted trees were constructed with ape in R 3.6.1. The source is immuneACCESS, and TCRdb retained only in-frame sequences with V and J called. Part of the clones is not carried over; for the studies checked, unresolved V genes explain less than half of this, and the remainder is unexplained. Clonal size and the V and J genes are those of that table, whereas D and trimming came from the DNA. The sample has tens of thousands of clones on record, 75% to 85% of them singletons. Around 5.5% of the sample goes to the ten largest clones.

These data come from a study of vaccination effects on CD4 cells after COVID-19 (dated by TCRdb to between 2022 and 2023). Describing the broader study: Each participant received two doses of an mRNA SARS-CoV-2 vaccine, either BNT162b2 or mRNA-1273. The study compared SARS-CoV-2 spike-specific CD4+ TCR repertoires before and after mRNA vaccination in COVID-19 convalescent patients and infection-naive vaccine recipients. A total of nine to ten COVID-19 convalescent patients and a handful of SARS-CoV-2-naive healthy vaccine recipients were included in the full study. Cultures from other donors in the study were sequenced with the Oncomine TCR Beta short-read assay on an Illumina iSeq 100. What the authors observed across the whole study: Clones induced by infection and clones induced by vaccination both contracted markedly at late timepoints after vaccination, which fits with T cell responses waning over time. Among healthy vaccine recipients, nearly all vaccine-induced clones were SARS-CoV-2 mono-reactive, and only 1 of 255 was cross-reactive with common cold coronaviruses. The study was limited by a small number of convalescent patients and lacked early post-infection timepoints.

In the ViraFEST assay, PBMC were stimulated with viral peptide pools, and antigen-specific CD4+ T cell clonotypes were then identified by expansion using TCR sequencing. After about 9 days of culture, CD4+ T cells were isolated with the EasySep CD4+ T cell isolation kit. Healthy vaccine recipients had no prior SARS-CoV-2 infection, confirmed by negative nucleocapsid antibodies before and after vaccination. Over 1.5 million PBMC per well were cultured with 10 ug/ml peptides in IMDM containing 5% human AB serum, about 10 IU/ml IL-2 and gentamicin. Half of the culture medium was replaced with fresh IL-2-containing medium on days 3 and 7. Each peptide stimulation condition was cultured in triplicate wells unless otherwise noted. Using Ficoll-Paque Plus gradient centrifugation, PBMC were separated from whole blood and then either used fresh or cryopreserved at -140C. The spike proteins of SARS-CoV-2 and of the common cold coronaviruses HCoV-NL63, HCoV-OC43 and HCoV-229E were spanned by overlapping peptide pools. The QIAamp micro DNA kit was used to extract genomic DNA from the cultured CD4+ T cells.

The chain uses TRBV4-2 and TRBJ2-3, with TRBD2 as a weak D call on 5 bases. Specimen: CD4+ T cells from PBMCs cultured with HCoV-OC43 spike peptides, collected before COVID-19 vaccination. Sample cell subset or site, as interpreted from the label and publication: HCoV-OC43 spike overlapping peptide pool stimulation. This sequence was found in a human donor who received a COVID-19 vaccine. The nucleotide sequence is given as TGTGCCAGCAGCCCAACTAGATACACAGATACGCAGTATTTT. This codes for CASSPTRYTDTQYF.